This T cell receptor beta chain emerged from a study of shared T cell receptors in the human thymus. Clones were sequenced by immunoSEQ multiplex PCR, and TCRdb holds only the in-frame ones, with some missing. Among some 700,000 clones listed, approximately 85% were seen once. These data also featured in a second study, about human thymus T cells. That work contributes: Serving as donors were healthy Finnish infants, each of whom was having open corrective surgery for congenital heart defects. Thymic samples were excised during corrective heart operations. V and J genes seemed to be used with bias in thymic and blood repertoires.

This clonotype originated in a girl less than two years old with a congenital heart defect. Specimen: thymocytes.

The CDR3 DNA reads TGTGCCACCAGCAGAGTCCCTAGCCCAGATACGCAGTATTTT. Translation: CATSRVPSPDTQYF. The rearrangement links TRBV15 to TRBJ2-3; D might be TRBD2 (5 bases). The CDR3 spans 14 residues. Germline CDR1 and CDR2: LNHNV and YYDKDF (reference sequence). Trimming cost V 1 base and J 4 bases, with 9 bases left between them.